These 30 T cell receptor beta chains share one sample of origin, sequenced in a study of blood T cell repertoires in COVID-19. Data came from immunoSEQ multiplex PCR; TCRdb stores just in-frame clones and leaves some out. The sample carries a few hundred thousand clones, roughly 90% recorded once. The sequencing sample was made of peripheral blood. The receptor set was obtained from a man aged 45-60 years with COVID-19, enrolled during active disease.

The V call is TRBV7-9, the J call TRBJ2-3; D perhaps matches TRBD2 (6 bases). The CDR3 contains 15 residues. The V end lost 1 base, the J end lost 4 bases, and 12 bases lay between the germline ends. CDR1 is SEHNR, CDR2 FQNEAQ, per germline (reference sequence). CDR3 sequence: CASSLGSGVADTQYF. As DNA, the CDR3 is TGTGCCAGCAGCTTAGGTTCGGGGGTTGCAGATACGCAGTATTTT.

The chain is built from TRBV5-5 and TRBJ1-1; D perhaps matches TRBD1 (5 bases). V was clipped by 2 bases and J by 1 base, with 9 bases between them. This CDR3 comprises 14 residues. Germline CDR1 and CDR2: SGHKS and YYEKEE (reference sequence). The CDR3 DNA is TGTGCCAGCAGCTTCAAAGGGGAGAACACTGAAGCTTTCTTT. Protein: CASSFKGENTEAFF.

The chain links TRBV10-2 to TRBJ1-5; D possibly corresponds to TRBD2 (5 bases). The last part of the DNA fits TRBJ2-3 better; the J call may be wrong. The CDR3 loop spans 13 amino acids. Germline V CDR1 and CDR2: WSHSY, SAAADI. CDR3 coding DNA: TGCGCCAGCAGTGAGTCGAGGGATCAGCCCCAGTATTTT. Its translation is CASSESRDQPQYF.

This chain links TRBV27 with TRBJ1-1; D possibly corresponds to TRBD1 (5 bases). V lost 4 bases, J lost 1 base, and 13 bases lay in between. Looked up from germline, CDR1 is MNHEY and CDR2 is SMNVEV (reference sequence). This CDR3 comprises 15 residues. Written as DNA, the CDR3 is TGTGCCAGCAGTTCGCTGACAGCACAGAACACTGAAGCTTTCTTT. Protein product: CASSSLTAQNTEAFF.

CDR3 DNA: TGTGCCAGCAGTTACGGGCAGGGCCAGTTCTTC. Its translation: CASSYGQGQFF. This sequence joins TRBV6-5 and TRBJ2-1, with D perhaps matching TRBD1 (5 bases). Germline V gene sequence: CDR1 MNHEY, CDR2 SVGAGI. CDR3 length: 11 amino acids. V was cut by 2 bases and J by 13 bases, with 9 bases left in between.

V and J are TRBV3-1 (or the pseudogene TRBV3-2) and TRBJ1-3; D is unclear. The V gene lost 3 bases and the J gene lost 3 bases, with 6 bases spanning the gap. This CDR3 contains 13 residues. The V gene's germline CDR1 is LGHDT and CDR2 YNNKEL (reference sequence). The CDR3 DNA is TGTGCCAGCAGCCACCAACTTGGAAACACCATATATTTT. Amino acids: CASSHQLGNTIYF.

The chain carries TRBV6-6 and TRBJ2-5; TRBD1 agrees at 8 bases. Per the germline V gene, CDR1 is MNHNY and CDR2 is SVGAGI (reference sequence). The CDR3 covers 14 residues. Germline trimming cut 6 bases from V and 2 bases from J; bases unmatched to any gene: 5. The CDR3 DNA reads TGTGCCAGCAGCAGGACAGGGACTCAAGAGACCCAGTACTTC. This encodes CASSRTGTQETQYF.

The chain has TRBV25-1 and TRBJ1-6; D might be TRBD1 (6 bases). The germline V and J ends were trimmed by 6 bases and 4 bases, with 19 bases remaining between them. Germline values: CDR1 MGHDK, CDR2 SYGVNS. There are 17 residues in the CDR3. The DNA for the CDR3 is TGTGCCAGCAGGGCAACCGGGACATCCCTTTATAATTCACCCCTCCACTTT. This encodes CASRATGTSLYNSPLHF.

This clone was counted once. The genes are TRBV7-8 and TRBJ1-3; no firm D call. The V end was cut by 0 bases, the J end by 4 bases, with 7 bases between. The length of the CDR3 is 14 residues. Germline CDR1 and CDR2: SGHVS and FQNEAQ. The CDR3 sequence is CASSLAGLGNTIYF. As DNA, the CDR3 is TGTGCCAGCAGCTTAGCAGGACTGGGAAACACCATATATTTT.

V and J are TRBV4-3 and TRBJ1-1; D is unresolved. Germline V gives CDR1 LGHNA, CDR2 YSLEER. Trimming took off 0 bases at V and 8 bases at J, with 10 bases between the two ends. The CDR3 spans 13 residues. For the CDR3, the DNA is TGCGCCAGCAGCCAAGAATTGGGCGGGGAAGCTTTCTTT. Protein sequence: CASSQELGGEAFF.

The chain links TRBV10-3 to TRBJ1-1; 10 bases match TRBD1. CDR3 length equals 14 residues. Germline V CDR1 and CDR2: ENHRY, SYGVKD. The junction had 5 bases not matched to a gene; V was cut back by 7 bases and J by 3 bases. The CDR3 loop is CAITSGTGDTEAFF. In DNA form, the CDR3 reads TGTGCCATCACCTCCGGGACAGGGGACACTGAAGCTTTCTTT.

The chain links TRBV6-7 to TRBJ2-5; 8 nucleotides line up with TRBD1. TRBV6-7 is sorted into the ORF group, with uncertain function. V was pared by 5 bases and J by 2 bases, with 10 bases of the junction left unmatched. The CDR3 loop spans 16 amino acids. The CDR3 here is CASSLKGQGAQETQYF. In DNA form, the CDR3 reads TGTGCCAGCAGTCTTAAAGGACAGGGAGCTCAAGAGACCCAGTACTTC.

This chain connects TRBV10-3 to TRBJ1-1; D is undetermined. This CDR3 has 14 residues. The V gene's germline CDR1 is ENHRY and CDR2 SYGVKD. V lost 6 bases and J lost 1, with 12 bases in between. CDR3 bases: TGTGCCATCAGGGAAGACCGCGGGAACACTGAAGCTTTCTTT. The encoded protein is CAIREDRGNTEAFF.

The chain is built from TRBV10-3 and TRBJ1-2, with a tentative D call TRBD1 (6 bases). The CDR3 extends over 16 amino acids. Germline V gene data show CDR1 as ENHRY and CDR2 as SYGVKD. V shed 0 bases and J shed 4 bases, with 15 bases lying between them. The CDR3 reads CAISESEQGYSYGYTF. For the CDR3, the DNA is TGTGCCATCAGTGAGTCAGAACAGGGTTATTCCTATGGCTACACCTTC.

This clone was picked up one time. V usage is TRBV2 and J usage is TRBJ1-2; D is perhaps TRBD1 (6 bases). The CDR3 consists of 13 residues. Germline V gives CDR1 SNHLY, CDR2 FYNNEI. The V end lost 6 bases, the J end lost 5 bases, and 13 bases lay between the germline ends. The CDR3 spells CASSTQGRYGYTF. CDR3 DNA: TGTGCCAGCAGCACACAGGGTCGTTATGGCTACACCTTC.

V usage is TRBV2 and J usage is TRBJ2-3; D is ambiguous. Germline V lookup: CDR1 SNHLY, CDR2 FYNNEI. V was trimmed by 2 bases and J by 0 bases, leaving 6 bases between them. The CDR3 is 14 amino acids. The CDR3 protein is CASSESQSTDTQYF. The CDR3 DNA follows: TGTGCCAGCAGTGAAAGTCAGAGCACAGATACGCAGTATTTT. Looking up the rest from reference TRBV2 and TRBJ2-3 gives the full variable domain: EPEVTQTPSHQVTQMGQEVILRCVPISNHLYFYWYRQILGQKVEFLVSFYNNEISEKSEIFDDQFSVERPDGSNFTLKIRSTKLEDSAMYFCASSESQSTDTQYFGPGTRLTVL.

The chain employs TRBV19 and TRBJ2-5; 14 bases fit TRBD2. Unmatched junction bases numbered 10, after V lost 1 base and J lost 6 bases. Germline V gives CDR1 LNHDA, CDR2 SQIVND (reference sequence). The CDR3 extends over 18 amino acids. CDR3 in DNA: TGTGCCAGTAGTATAGCGGGACTAGCGGGGGCTCTCCCGCAGACCCAGTACTTC. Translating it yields CASSIAGLAGALPQTQYF.

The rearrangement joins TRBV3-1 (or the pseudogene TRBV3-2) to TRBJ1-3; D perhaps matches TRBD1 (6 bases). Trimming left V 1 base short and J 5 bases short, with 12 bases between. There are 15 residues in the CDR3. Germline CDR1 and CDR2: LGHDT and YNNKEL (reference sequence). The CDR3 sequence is CASSQGQVRRNTIYF. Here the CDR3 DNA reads TGTGCCAGCAGCCAAGGACAGGTTAGGAGAAACACCATATATTTT.

Written as DNA, the CDR3 is TGTGCCAGCAGTTTATGGAAAGTGGGGGCAGGGGGCGGTCTAGATACGCAGTATTTT. Translating it yields CASSLWKVGAGGGLDTQYF. This chain uses TRBV27 with TRBJ2-3, with TRBD1 matching 8 bases. This CDR3 is 19 amino acids long. J lost 5 bases, V lost 1 base, and 17 bases had no gene match. The V gene's germline CDR1 is MNHEY and CDR2 SMNVEV (reference sequence).

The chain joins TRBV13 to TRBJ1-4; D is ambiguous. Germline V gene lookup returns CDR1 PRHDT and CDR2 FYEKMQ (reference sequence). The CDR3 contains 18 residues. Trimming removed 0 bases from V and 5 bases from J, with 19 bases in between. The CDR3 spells CASSLGPPRWRRNEKLFF. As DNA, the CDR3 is TGTGCCAGCAGCTTAGGCCCCCCCCGCTGGAGAAGAAATGAAAAACTGTTTTTT.

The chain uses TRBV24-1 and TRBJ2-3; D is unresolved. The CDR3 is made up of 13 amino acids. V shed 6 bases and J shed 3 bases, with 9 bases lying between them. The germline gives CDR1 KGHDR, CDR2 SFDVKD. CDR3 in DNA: TGTGCCACCAGTACCGAGTGGACAGATACGCAGTATTTT. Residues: CATSTEWTDTQYF.

Here the CDR3 reads CASSPVGRENSPLHF. The CDR3, as DNA: TGTGCCAGCAGTCCAGTGGGAAGGGAGAATTCACCCCTCCACTTT. The chain is built from TRBV6-5 and TRBJ1-6; D gene unclear. V was cut by 5 bases and J by 7 bases, with 15 bases left in between. CDR1 and CDR2 from the germline V gene are MNHEY and SVGAGI. This CDR3 has 15 amino acids.

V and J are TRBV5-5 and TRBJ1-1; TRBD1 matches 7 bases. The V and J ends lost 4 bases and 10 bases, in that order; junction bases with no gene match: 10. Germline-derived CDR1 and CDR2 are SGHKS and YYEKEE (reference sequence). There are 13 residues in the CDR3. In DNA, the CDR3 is TGTGCCAGCAGCGCCTCCGGGACAGTACCAGCTTTCTTT. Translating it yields CASSASGTVPAFF.

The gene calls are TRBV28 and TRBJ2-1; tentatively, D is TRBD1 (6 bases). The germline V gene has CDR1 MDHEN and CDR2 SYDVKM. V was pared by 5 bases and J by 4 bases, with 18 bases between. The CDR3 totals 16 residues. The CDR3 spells CASSMYGVQGYNEQFF. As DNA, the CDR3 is TGTGCCAGCAGTATGTATGGAGTACAGGGATACAATGAGCAGTTCTTC.

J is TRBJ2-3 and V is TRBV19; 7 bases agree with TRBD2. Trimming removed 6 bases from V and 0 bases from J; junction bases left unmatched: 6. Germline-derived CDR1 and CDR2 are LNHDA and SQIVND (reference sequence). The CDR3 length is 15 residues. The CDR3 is CASSAPGGSTDTQYF. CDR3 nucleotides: TGTGCCAGTAGCGCGCCCGGGGGGAGCACAGATACGCAGTATTTT.

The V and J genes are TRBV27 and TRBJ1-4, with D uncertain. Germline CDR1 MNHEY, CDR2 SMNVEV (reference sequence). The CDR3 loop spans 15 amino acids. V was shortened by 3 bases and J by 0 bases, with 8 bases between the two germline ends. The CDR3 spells CASSFVGATNEKLFF. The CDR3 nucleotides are TGTGCCAGCAGTTTTGTCGGGGCAACTAATGAAAAACTGTTTTTT. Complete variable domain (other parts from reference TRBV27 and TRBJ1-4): EAQVTQNPRYLITVTGKKLTVTCSQNMNHEYMSWYRQDPGLGLRQIYYSMNVEVTDKGDVPEGYKVSRKEKRNFPLILESPSPNQTSLYFCASSFVGATNEKLFFGSGTQLSVL.

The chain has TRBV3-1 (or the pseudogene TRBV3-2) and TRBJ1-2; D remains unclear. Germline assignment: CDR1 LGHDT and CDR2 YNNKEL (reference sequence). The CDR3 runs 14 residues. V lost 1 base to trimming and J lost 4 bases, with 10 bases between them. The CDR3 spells CASSQGRAVYGYTF. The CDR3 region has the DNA TGTGCCAGCAGCCAAGGGCGGGCGGTCTATGGCTACACCTTC.

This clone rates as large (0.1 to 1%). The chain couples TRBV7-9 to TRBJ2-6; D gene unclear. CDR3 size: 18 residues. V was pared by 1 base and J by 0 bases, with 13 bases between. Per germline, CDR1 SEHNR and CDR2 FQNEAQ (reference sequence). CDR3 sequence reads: CASSLVLILSSGANVLTF. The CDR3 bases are TGTGCCAGCAGCTTAGTGCTCATACTTAGCTCTGGGGCCAACGTCCTGACTTTC.

As DNA, the CDR3 is TGTGCCAGCAGTCCGGGTGGGGGGTACTATGGCTACACCTTC. It specifies CASSPGGGYYGYTF. The chain combines TRBV27 with TRBJ1-2, with D possibly matching TRBD1 (5 bases). Germline V gene sequence: CDR1 MNHEY, CDR2 SMNVEV (reference sequence). Trimming cost V 5 bases and J 3 bases, with 13 bases left between them. The CDR3 length is 14 residues.

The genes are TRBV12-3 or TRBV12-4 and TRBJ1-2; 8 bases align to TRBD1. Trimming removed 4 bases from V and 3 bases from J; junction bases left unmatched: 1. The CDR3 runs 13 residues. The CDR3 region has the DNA TGTGCCAGCAGTTCGGGACAGGACTATGGCTACACCTTC. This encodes CASSSGQDYGYTF.